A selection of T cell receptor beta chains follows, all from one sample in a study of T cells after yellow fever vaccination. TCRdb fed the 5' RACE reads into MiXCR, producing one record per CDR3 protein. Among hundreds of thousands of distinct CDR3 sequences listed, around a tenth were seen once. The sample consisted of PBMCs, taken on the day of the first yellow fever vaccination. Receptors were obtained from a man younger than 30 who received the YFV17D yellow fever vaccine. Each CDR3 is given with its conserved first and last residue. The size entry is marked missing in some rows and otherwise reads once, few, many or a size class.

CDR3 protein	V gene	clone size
CASSPRTVNLNTEAFF	TRBV5-1	.
CASSQESHRTWYF	TRBV4-1	.
CASSQDHDRGGTEAFF	TRBV4-2	many
CASSVDQARGETQYF	TRBV9	.
CASSGQGYEQFF	TRBV9	.
CASSSGGGSQPQHF	TRBV12-3/TRBV12-4	.
CSARQVISSYNEQFF	TRBV20-1	many
CASSQFLYYGYTF	TRBV3-1	few
CASSETWDKPQHF	TRBV10-1	few
CASRENEKLFF	TRBV2	.
CASSLDGGLRKTQYF	TRBV5-6	few
CASSLRDYQPQHF	TRBV28	.
CSARDYRRRDGELFF	TRBV20-1	few
CASSQDRQVGNEKLFF	TRBV4-3	few
CASSQSRDPTNTGELFF	TRBV7-9	.
CAWSAGGGEDTQYF	TRBV30	.
CASSQDITSGGYNEQFF	TRBV3-1	.
CAWNLAGDRDIQYF	TRBV30	few
CASSAVRDTEAFF	TRBV7-2	few
CASSPGQTFQETQYF	TRBV3-1	many
CASSLRGVEKLFF	TRBV7-2	.
CASSSIQGQPQHF	TRBV5-5	.
CASSLVGWNTGELFF	TRBV7-2	.
CASTGTGANYGYTF	TRBV4-1	.
CASSRVGGSENTEAFF	TRBV7-9	.
CASTPRGDYGYTF	TRBV4-3	.
CASSRYNPFEAFF	TRBV7-9	few
CAISGRTSGGADTQYF	TRBV10-3	few
CASSTGTGNSPLHF	TRBV5-1	many
CASSQRRKETQYF	TRBV4-1	.
CATIPGGSYNEQFF	TRBV5-4	.
CATSRAGLGETQYF	TRBV15	few
CASSPTGDRTGELFF	TRBV18	.
CASSLHVVLAVHEQFF	TRBV12-3/TRBV12-4	.
CASRAGGWTYNEQFF	TRBV21-1	.
CASSVEVVGGTQYF	TRBV9	.
CAIREGGSDEQYF	TRBV10-3	few
CASSLSLAGSYNEQFF	TRBV7-9	many
CASSPGAGVEKLFF	TRBV7-9	few
CSAGPGGNQPQHF	TRBV29-1	.
CSVGDRGYEQYF	TRBV29-1	few
CASGLTQNTGELFF	TRBV12-3/TRBV12-4	.
CSVRWGSYTEAFF	TRBV29-1	many
CASSETGPSQNIQYF	TRBV25-1	few
CSARETGTANGYTF	TRBV20-1	few
CASKIRDSDTQYF	TRBV6-6	.
CASSYDQTDTQYF	TRBV7-2	.
CASSEYPSIGGTYNEQFF	TRBV10-2	.
CSVPGGHPGELFF	TRBV29-1	many
CASSGYRDYNEQFF	TRBV12-3/TRBV12-4	many
CASSGISGLEGTDTQYF	TRBV5-1	.
CSAPATSGGYNEQFF	TRBV20-1	few
CASSNGQGGFSEKLFF	TRBV7-2	.
CASSLRPGNEQFF	TRBV5-5	.
CASTERGVDNSPLHF	TRBV5-1	.
CASTLSTAAYEQYF	TRBV3-1	.
CASSSTQMRAEAFF	TRBV7-2	few
CASSPSGPSSYNEQFF	TRBV28	many
CASSLQNYNSPLHF	TRBV11-2	.
CSVDTTEGNTEAFF	TRBV29-1	many